The TCR beta chain under discussion was sequenced for a study of neurological immune-mediated disorders. Whole-study results and caveats: CDR3 amino acid sequences found in expanded clones were never shared across subjects, suggesting private repertoires in all groups.

This clonotype ranks as medium-sized. Its cognate antigen is unknown. TCRdb reprocessed the 5' RACE reads via MiXCR and lists one record per CDR3 protein. The sample contains tens of thousands of distinct CDR3 sequences, about 13% of which appear only once. Sample: PBMCs. This receptor was taken from a woman aged 60-75 years with HTLV-1-associated myelopathy (HAM/TSP).

CDR3 nucleotide sequence: TGTGCCAGCAGCCCCTCCGTGGCCCCAGGCATTCAGTACTTC. Translating it yields CASSPSVAPGIQYF. The chain recombines TRBV14 with TRBJ2-4; D unclear. CDR1 SGHDN and CDR2 FVKESK come from the germline V gene. The V end was cut by 4 bases, the J end by 9 bases, with 16 bases between. This CDR3 is 14 amino acids long.